A selection of T cell receptor beta chains follows, all from one sample in a study of radiotherapy plus CTLA-4 blockade in lung cancer. Repertoires were generated with immunoSEQ multiplex PCR, while TCRdb's copy carries only in-frame clones and drops some. The top ten hold 7% to 8% of the sample, which has some 30,000 clones, under 80% seen once. Sequencing used peripheral blood, obtained from a patient treated with radiotherapy plus ipilimumab. All receptors come from a human donor with non-small cell lung cancer who had stable disease on radiotherapy plus ipilimumab. Both conserved end residues are part of each CDR3. The D gene is left open where the match is weak. Clone size is not always given. Where it is, it says once, few, many or a class for expanded clones.

abundance	d_gene	j_gene	v_gene	CDR3aa	CDR3nt
.	.	TRBJ1-1	TRBV7-8	CASSLEAGVGTEAFF	TGTGCCAGCAGCTTAGAGGCAGGGGTCGGAACTGAAGCTTTCTTT
.	.	TRBJ1-2	TRBV6-1	CASRKNYGYTF	TGTGCCAGCAGGAAAAACTATGGCTACACCTTC
.	TRBD1	TRBJ2-6	TRBV6-7	CASSTVADRGQIRSGANVLTF	TGTGCCAGCAGTACGGTCGCGGACAGGGGACAGATCCGCTCTGGGGCCAACGTCCTGACTTTC
once	TRBD1	TRBJ2-5	TRBV10-2	CASSRDRGETQYF	TGCGCCAGTTCCCGGGACAGGGGAGAGACCCAGTACTTC
.	.	TRBJ1-1	TRBV14	CASSPPATAMNTEAFF	TGTGCCAGCAGCCCCCCGGCTACAGCCATGAACACTGAAGCTTTCTTT
.	.	TRBJ1-3	TRBV7-8	CASSTTGNTIYF	TGTGCCAGCAGCACCACCGGAAACACCATATATTTT
.	TRBD1	TRBJ2-1	TRBV30	CAWSTSGGRNEQFF	TGTGCCTGGAGTACCTCAGGGGGCCGAAATGAGCAGTTCTTC
.	.	TRBJ1-3	TRBV15	CATSRAGLLGNTIYF	TGTGCCACCAGCAGAGCGGGGTTGTTGGGAAACACCATATATTTT
.	TRBD1	TRBJ1-1	TRBV5-1	CASRVTGGGNTEAFF	TGCGCCAGCAGAGTAACAGGGGGCGGGAACACTGAAGCTTTCTTT
.	.	TRBJ1-1	TRBV5-1	CASSLGPSNTEAFF	TGCGCCAGCAGCCTGGGACCGTCGAACACTGAAGCTTTCTTT
.	TRBD2	TRBJ2-5	TRBV9	CASSVAGGGGQETQYF	TGTGCCAGCAGCGTAGCCGGCGGGGGGGGCCAAGAGACCCAGTACTTC
.	TRBD1	TRBJ2-3	TRBV19	CASRRTGGARTDTQYF	TGTGCCAGTAGAAGGACAGGGGGGGCTCGCACAGATACGCAGTATTTT
.	TRBD2	TRBJ2-3	TRBV11-2	CASRYLRGRRTDTQYF	TGTGCCAGCAGGTATCTGCGGGGGAGACGCACAGATACGCAGTATTTT
.	.	TRBJ1-5	TRBV2	CASRRDISNQPQHF	TGTGCCTCACGAAGGGACATAAGCAATCAGCCCCAGCATTTT
.	.	TRBJ2-7	TRBV7-9	CASSLSLGIAGDEQYF	TGTGCCAGCAGCTTATCTCTCGGGATAGCTGGAGACGAGCAGTACTTC
.	TRBD1	TRBJ1-1	TRBV7-8	CASSPRGAGIHTEAFF	TGTGCCAGCAGCCCCAGGGGGGCTGGGATCCACACTGAAGCTTTCTTT
.	.	TRBJ2-3	TRBV19	CASSYGLIDTQYF	TGTGCCAGTAGCTACGGACTGATTGATACGCAGTATTTT
.	.	TRBJ1-3	TRBV2	CASSEPRSGNTIYF	TGTGCCAGCAGTGAACCGCGTTCTGGAAACACCATATATTTT
.	.	TRBJ2-6	TRBV5-4	CASVDYPSSGANVLTF	TGTGCCAGCGTCGACTACCCCAGCTCTGGGGCCAACGTCCTGACTTTC
once	TRBD2	TRBJ2-5	TRBV5-6	CASSLGPGGQYF	TGTGCCAGCAGCTTGGGCCCGGGGGGCCAGTACTTC
.	.	TRBJ2-1	TRBV25-1	CASSALQGRGDEQFF	TGTGCCAGCAGTGCACTACAGGGTAGAGGCGACGAGCAGTTCTTC
.	.	TRBJ1-3	TRBV18	CASSPALIHSGNTIYF	TGTGCCAGCTCGCCGGCTTTGATTCACTCTGGAAACACCATATATTTT
.	.	TRBJ1-2	TRBV28	CASSFDQGNYGYTF	TGTGCCAGCAGTTTTGACCAGGGTAACTATGGCTACACCTTC
.	TRBD1	TRBJ2-5	TRBV11-2	CASSLTGGPYQETQYF	TGTGCCAGCAGCTTAACAGGGGGCCCGTACCAAGAGACCCAGTACTTC
.	.	TRBJ2-2	TRBV5-4	CASSPVSGAVTGELFF	TGTGCCAGCAGCCCTGTTTCTGGGGCTGTCACCGGGGAGCTGTTTTTT
once	.	TRBJ1-1	TRBV7-2	CASSLVVNTEAFF	TGTGCCAGCAGCTTAGTAGTGAACACTGAAGCTTTCTTT
.	.	TRBJ1-4	TRBV28	CASSRGDGTVGEKLFF	TGTGCCAGCAGCCGCGGGGACGGCACGGTTGGGGAAAAACTGTTTTTT
.	TRBD1	TRBJ1-3	TRBV7-6	CASSLEVADRMSSGNTIYF	TGTGCCAGCAGCTTAGAGGTCGCGGACAGGATGAGCTCTGGAAACACCATATATTTT
.	.	TRBJ1-1	TRBV7-9	CASSFTGVTEAFF	TGTGCCAGCAGCTTTACAGGTGTCACTGAAGCTTTCTTT
.	.	TRBJ1-1	TRBV19	CASSIRENTEAFF	TGTGCCAGTAGTATAAGGGAGAACACTGAAGCTTTCTTT
.	.	TRBJ1-1	TRBV10-2	CASSVGFMNTEAFF	TGCGCCAGCAGTGTCGGCTTTATGAACACTGAAGCTTTCTTT
once	TRBD1	TRBJ2-5	TRBV5-6	CASGSAGRGPRTQYF	TGTGCCAGCGGTTCGGCAGGCAGGGGGCCTCGGACCCAGTACTTC
.	TRBD1	TRBJ1-2	TRBV4-3	CASSLAQQGQGPGYTF	TGCGCCAGCAGCCTTGCCCAACAGGGGCAAGGACCTGGCTACACCTTC
.	.	TRBJ1-4	TRBV7-2	CASSLAGAAGNVEKLFF	TGTGCCAGCAGCTTAGCCGGAGCGGCAGGGAATGTTGAAAAACTGTTTTTT
.	TRBD2	TRBJ2-2	TRBV18	CASSPRIGVTSGRPNTGELFF	TGTGCCAGCTCACCACGAATAGGGGTAACTAGCGGAAGGCCAAACACCGGGGAGCTGTTTTTT
.	.	TRBJ2-3	TRBV19	CASGSRDPDTQYF	TGTGCCAGTGGGAGCAGGGACCCAGATACGCAGTATTTT
.	TRBD1	TRBJ1-5	TRBV6-5	CASSYGRTGRQPQHF	TGTGCCAGCAGTTACGGGAGGACAGGGCGGCAGCCCCAGCATTTT
.	.	TRBJ1-1	TRBV5-4	CASSVWGGPEAFF	TGTGCCAGCAGCGTTTGGGGAGGGCCTGAAGCTTTCTTT
.	TRBD1	TRBJ1-4	TRBV28	CASSPGTAYKATNEKLFF	TGTGCCAGCAGTCCAGGGACAGCCTACAAGGCAACTAATGAAAAACTGTTTTTT
.	.	TRBJ2-2	TRBV2	CASRWNSLSNTGELFF	TGTGCCAGCAGATGGAATAGTTTATCGAACACCGGGGAGCTGTTTTTT
.	.	TRBJ1-2	TRBV7-9	CASSLVTNYGYTF	TGTGCCAGCAGCTTGGTAACTAACTATGGCTACACCTTC
once	TRBD1	TRBJ2-2	TRBV5-1	CASSSSGTGTGELFF	TGCGCCAGCAGCTCCTCCGGGACAGGGACCGGGGAGCTGTTTTTT
.	TRBD2	TRBJ2-5	TRBV7-7	CASTHGGSGGAEETQYF	TGTGCCAGCACCCACGGCGGGAGCGGGGGGGCGGAAGAGACCCAGTACTTC
.	.	TRBJ1-6	TRBV5-1	CASSLASRGGHNSPLHF	TGCGCCAGCAGCTTGGCCTCACGGGGGGGTCATAATTCACCCCTCCACTTT
.	.	TRBJ1-4	TRBV2	CASSAGRTNEKLFF	TGTGCCAGCAGCGCTGGTCGGACTAATGAAAAACTGTTTTTT
.	.	TRBJ2-7	TRBV5-1	CASSFGGRDEQYF	TGCGCCAGCAGCTTCGGGGGTCGAGACGAGCAGTACTTC
.	.	TRBJ1-1	TRBV4-3	CASSHRQETEAFF	TGCGCCAGCAGCCATCGACAGGAGACTGAAGCTTTCTTT
.	.	TRBJ1-1	TRBV9	CASSANTEAFF	TGTGCCAGCAGCGCGAACACTGAAGCTTTCTTT
few	TRBD1	TRBJ2-5	TRBV5-8	CASSAPTGSETQYF	TGTGCCAGCAGCGCCCCGACAGGGTCCGAGACCCAGTACTTC
.	.	TRBJ1-1	TRBV6-5	CASSPGRGNTEAFF	TGTGCCAGCAGTCCCGGGAGGGGGAACACTGAAGCTTTCTTT
few	.	TRBJ2-5	TRBV19	CASSIDPTRQDGQYF	TGTGCCAGTAGTATAGACCCTACTCGTCAGGACGGACAGTACTTC
.	.	TRBJ1-4	TRBV19	CASSLTPEKLFF	TGTGCCAGTAGTCTTACTCCCGAAAAACTGTTTTTT
.	TRBD1	TRBJ1-5	TRBV6-5	CASSRGQDRNQPQHF	TGTGCCAGCAGCCGGGGACAGGACCGCAATCAGCCCCAGCATTTT
.	TRBD2	TRBJ2-1	TRBV30	CAWSMGLANDEQFF	TGTGCCTGGAGTATGGGACTAGCGAACGATGAGCAGTTCTTC
.	.	TRBJ2-7	TRBV7-2	CASSLPKGEQYF	TGTGCCAGCAGTTTGCCTAAAGGCGAGCAGTACTTC
.	.	TRBJ1-3	TRBV5-6	CASSLQGRSGNTIYF	TGTGCCAGCAGCTTGCAGGGACGCTCTGGAAACACCATATATTTT
few	TRBD1	TRBJ1-2	TRBV5-6	CASSMPGQGGYGYTF	TGTGCCAGCAGCATGCCGGGACAGGGGGGTTATGGCTACACCTTC